A selection of T cell receptor beta chains follows, all from one sample in a study of blood T cells in healthy people across ages. TCRdb fed the 5' RACE reads into MiXCR, producing one record per CDR3 protein. The sample holds about 1.5 million distinct CDR3 sequences; 35% to 45% are singletons and the top ten take approximately 4%. The material sequenced was blood. These receptor sequences come from a young woman in good health. Both conserved end residues are part of each CDR3. The order of the fields is clone size, J gene, V gene, CDR3 protein. Rows may omit the clone size; those that give it use once, few, many or a size class.

clone_size: few
j_call: TRBJ2-1
v_call: TRBV28
cdr3_aa: CASSTLAGASHEQFF

clone_size: .
j_call: TRBJ2-7
v_call: TRBV6-5
cdr3_aa: CASSYSKGLSGTSYEQYF

clone_size: .
j_call: TRBJ2-1
v_call: TRBV7-8
cdr3_aa: CASSLASASSYNEQFF

clone_size: .
j_call: TRBJ2-1
v_call: TRBV12-3/TRBV12-4
cdr3_aa: CASSAGGNNEQFF

clone_size: many
j_call: TRBJ1-1
v_call: TRBV27
cdr3_aa: CASSLNRKNTEAFF

clone_size: .
j_call: TRBJ1-5
v_call: TRBV12-3/TRBV12-4
cdr3_aa: CASSRPGQGPNQPQHF

clone_size: .
j_call: .
v_call: TRBV6-2/TRBV6-3
cdr3_aa: CTSSYGTTYEQYF

clone_size: few
j_call: TRBJ2-3
v_call: TRBV12-3/TRBV12-4
cdr3_aa: CASSPPAGGRTDTQYF

clone_size: .
j_call: TRBJ2-1
v_call: TRBV3-1
cdr3_aa: CASRAQDFNEQFF

clone_size: .
j_call: TRBJ2-7
v_call: TRBV28
cdr3_aa: CASRTAGGPYEQYF

clone_size: .
j_call: .
v_call: TRBV7-6
cdr3_aa: CASSPMGGHRYEQYF

clone_size: .
j_call: TRBJ2-7
v_call: TRBV10-3
cdr3_aa: CAISEPVLGHEQYF

clone_size: .
j_call: TRBJ1-2
v_call: TRBV16
cdr3_aa: CANSQSPEGRGDGYTF

clone_size: few
j_call: TRBJ2-3
v_call: TRBV7-7
cdr3_aa: CASSLAPPLIGTDTQYF

clone_size: few
j_call: TRBJ2-7
v_call: TRBV7-2
cdr3_aa: CASSSLFVAAYEQYF

clone_size: few
j_call: TRBJ1-1
v_call: TRBV24-1
cdr3_aa: CATRPDSSNTEAFF

clone_size: few
j_call: TRBJ1-2
v_call: TRBV20-1
cdr3_aa: CSARSRAGGYTF

clone_size: .
j_call: TRBJ2-1
v_call: TRBV12-3/TRBV12-4
cdr3_aa: CASSPRLAGGESYNEQFF

clone_size: .
j_call: TRBJ2-1
v_call: TRBV20-1
cdr3_aa: CSARGGSGDGGYYNEQFF

clone_size: many
j_call: TRBJ2-5
v_call: TRBV7-9
cdr3_aa: CASSPPNQETQYF

clone_size: .
j_call: TRBJ1-5
v_call: TRBV12-3/TRBV12-4
cdr3_aa: CASSNESWLGYSNQPQHF

clone_size: .
j_call: TRBJ1-5
v_call: TRBV6-5
cdr3_aa: CASTRTGFNQPQHF

clone_size: few
j_call: TRBJ2-7
v_call: TRBV12-3/TRBV12-4
cdr3_aa: CASSTSGGSTYEQYF

clone_size: .
j_call: TRBJ1-2
v_call: TRBV5-5
cdr3_aa: CASSFGSIGRTVYGYTF

clone_size: .
j_call: TRBJ1-2
v_call: TRBV28
cdr3_aa: CASSSRNPSNYGYTF

clone_size: .
j_call: TRBJ1-2
v_call: TRBV7-9
cdr3_aa: CASSLGGPGAFYGYTF

clone_size: .
j_call: TRBJ2-5
v_call: TRBV13
cdr3_aa: CASSLGIAGAQETQYF

clone_size: few
j_call: TRBJ1-2
v_call: TRBV11-2
cdr3_aa: CASSLGHSSYGYTF

clone_size: many
j_call: TRBJ1-2
v_call: TRBV12-3/TRBV12-4
cdr3_aa: CASSPAGGRVAGYTF

clone_size: .
j_call: TRBJ1-3
v_call: TRBV4-1
cdr3_aa: CASSKPGTNERAIYF

clone_size: .
j_call: .
v_call: TRBV6-1
cdr3_aa: CASSRTGGKDEQYF

clone_size: .
j_call: TRBJ1-5
v_call: TRBV20-1
cdr3_aa: CSARDRRSGQPQHF

clone_size: .
j_call: TRBJ1-5
v_call: TRBV6-1
cdr3_aa: CASSELVQYSNQPQHF

clone_size: .
j_call: TRBJ1-1
v_call: TRBV7-6
cdr3_aa: CASSLEGGPGDTEAFF

clone_size: .
j_call: TRBJ1-1
v_call: TRBV20-1
cdr3_aa: CSASNARASEAFF

clone_size: .
j_call: TRBJ1-5
v_call: TRBV20-1
cdr3_aa: CSAREPPGRRNQPQHF

clone_size: .
j_call: TRBJ2-7
v_call: TRBV27
cdr3_aa: CASRTRTGWYEQYF

clone_size: .
j_call: TRBJ2-1
v_call: TRBV12-3/TRBV12-4
cdr3_aa: CASSQTGRNYNEQFF

clone_size: .
j_call: .
v_call: TRBV7-7
cdr3_aa: CASSLAGVGPSETQYF

clone_size: .
j_call: TRBJ2-1
v_call: TRBV12-3/TRBV12-4
cdr3_aa: CASSGRFGRYNEQFF

clone_size: few
j_call: TRBJ1-5
v_call: TRBV7-9
cdr3_aa: CASSPGTGSNNQPQHF

clone_size: .
j_call: TRBJ1-4
v_call: TRBV11-2
cdr3_aa: CASSSPTGSNEKLFF

clone_size: .
j_call: TRBJ2-3
v_call: TRBV9
cdr3_aa: CASSVETTTDTQYF

clone_size: .
j_call: TRBJ2-1
v_call: TRBV24-1
cdr3_aa: CASERSGGANEQFF

clone_size: .
j_call: TRBJ2-5
v_call: TRBV27
cdr3_aa: CASSPYSGRAYNEQYF

clone_size: few
j_call: TRBJ1-1
v_call: TRBV7-9
cdr3_aa: CASSLGPRAEAFF

clone_size: few
j_call: TRBJ2-2
v_call: TRBV4-3
cdr3_aa: CASSQESWLAGNTGELFF

clone_size: .
j_call: TRBJ2-7
v_call: TRBV5-1
cdr3_aa: CASSKRPGPQTLFYEQYF

clone_size: .
j_call: TRBJ2-1
v_call: TRBV4-1
cdr3_aa: CASSHEPTSGRAGLGNEQFF

clone_size: few
j_call: TRBJ2-2
v_call: TRBV7-9
cdr3_aa: CASRPGLAIGELFF

clone_size: .
j_call: TRBJ2-1
v_call: TRBV3-1
cdr3_aa: CASSQGTRQLF

clone_size: .
j_call: TRBJ2-1
v_call: TRBV7-9
cdr3_aa: CASSPSGLIHPNEQFF

clone_size: .
j_call: TRBJ2-7
v_call: TRBV7-2
cdr3_aa: CASSLSGQGFAYEQYF